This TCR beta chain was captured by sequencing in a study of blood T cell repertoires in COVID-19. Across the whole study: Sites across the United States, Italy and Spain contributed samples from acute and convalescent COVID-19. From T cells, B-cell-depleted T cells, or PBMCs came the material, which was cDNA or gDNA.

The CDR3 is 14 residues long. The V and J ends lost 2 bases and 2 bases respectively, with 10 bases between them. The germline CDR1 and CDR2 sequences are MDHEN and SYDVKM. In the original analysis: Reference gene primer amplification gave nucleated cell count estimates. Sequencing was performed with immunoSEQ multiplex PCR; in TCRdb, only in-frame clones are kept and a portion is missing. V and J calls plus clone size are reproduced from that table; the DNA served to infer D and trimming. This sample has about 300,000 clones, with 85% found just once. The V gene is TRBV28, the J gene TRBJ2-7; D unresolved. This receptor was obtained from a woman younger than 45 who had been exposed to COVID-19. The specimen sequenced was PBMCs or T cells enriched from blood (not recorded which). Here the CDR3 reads CASSLGPLPYEQYF. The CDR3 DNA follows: TGTGCCAGCAGTTTAGGGCCCCTTCCCTACGAGCAGTACTTC.